The present entry profiles one T cell receptor beta chain with its context. Its antigen is unknown. TCR sequencing covered a few patients who responded to pembrolizumab. This record belongs to a study of PD-1 blockade in mismatch repair-deficient tumors. This table comes from immunoSEQ multiplex PCR, and its TCRdb copy is limited to in-frame clones, with some not included. The sample includes 100,000 to 150,000 clones, roughly 86% of them seen just once. Regarding the study as a whole: Rapid post-treatment expansion, then contraction, generally preceding radiologic response, marked tumor-resident clones.

This material consisted of peripheral blood, taken 44 weeks after starting pembrolizumab. This receptor was identified in an adult with mismatch repair-deficient cancer.

DNA for the CDR3: TGTGCCAGCAGCCCCGGACAGGGGATCTACGAGCAGTACTTC. Translating gives CASSPGQGIYEQYF. V gene TRBV7-3 combines with J gene TRBJ2-7, with 9 nucleotides matching TRBD1. Germline V gene data show CDR1 as SGHTA and CDR2 as FQGTGA. The CDR3 has 14 amino acids. V shed 5 bases and J 3 bases; nucleotides not matched to a gene: 5. Full variable domain (outside the CDR3, taken from reference TRBV7-3 and TRBJ2-7): GAGVSQTPSNKVTEKGKYVELRCDPISGHTALYWYRQSLGQGPEFLIYFQGTGAADDSGLPNDRFFAVRPEGSVSTLKIQRTERGDSAVYLCASSPGQGIYEQYFGPGTRLTVT.